One and the same sample provided the 11 T cell receptor beta chains below, sequenced in a study of cytomegalovirus exposure and HLA in healthy donors. It was with 60 Vbeta and 13 Jbeta primers that the PCR ran. TCRdb keeps only in-frame clones here, not all; method: immunoSEQ multiplex PCR. Of roughly 120,000 clones listed, 60% to 80% are singletons. Input material: PBMCs. All receptors derive from a man aged 50-60 years in good health and CMV-seropositive.

This chain links TRBV28 with TRBJ2-3, with D perhaps TRBD2 (6 bases). V was cut by 5 bases and J by 0 bases, with 9 bases left in between. Germline CDR1 is MDHEN and CDR2 is SYDVKM. The CDR3 is 14 amino acids. DNA of the CDR3: TGTGCCAGCAGTCCTGGGACTAGCACAGATACGCAGTATTTT. It is translated as CASSPGTSTDTQYF.

This chain connects TRBV5-1 to TRBJ2-5, with TRBD1 matching over 8 bases. Judging by the DNA end, TRBJ2-7 fits better; the J call may be wrong. The CDR3 loop spans 15 amino acids. Germline V gene sequence: CDR1 SGHRS, CDR2 YFSETQ. The CDR3 loop is CASSPRPGTGYEQYF. Written as DNA, the CDR3 is TGCGCCAGCAGCCCCAGGCCGGGGACAGGCTACGAGCAGTACTTC.

CDR3 region: CASSHKGQIMGMNTEAFF. In DNA form, the CDR3 reads TGTGCCAGCTCACACAAGGGACAGATTATGGGCATGAACACTGAAGCTTTCTTT. The rearrangement links TRBV18 to TRBJ1-1; 7 bases map to TRBD1. J was trimmed by 0 bases and V by 4 bases; bases with no gene match: 14. The CDR3 totals 18 residues. Germline V gene data show CDR1 as KGHSH and CDR2 as LQKENI. Full variable domain (missing parts from reference TRBV18 and TRBJ1-1): NAGVMQNPRHLVRRRGQEARLRCSPMKGHSHVYWYRQLPEEGLKFMVYLQKENIIDESGMPKERFSAEFPKEGPSILRIQQVVRGDSAAYFCASSHKGQIMGMNTEAFFGQGTRLTVV.

The chain links TRBV11-3 to TRBJ2-5; 9 bases are a match to TRBD1. V trimming: 5 bases; J trimming: 2 bases; junction bases outside the gene matches: 6. Germline V gene sequence: CDR1 SGHNT, CDR2 YENEEA. The CDR3 runs to 15 residues. CDR3 nucleotide sequence: TGTGCCAGCAGCCCCGGGACAGGGTGGCAAGAGACCCAGTACTTC. Translating gives CASSPGTGWQETQYF.

A remark on this clone: Other DNA sequences within the sample encode an identical CDR3. V is TRBV7-2 and J is TRBJ2-3; D uncertain. CDR3 length equals 14 residues. The V gene lost 0 bases and the J gene lost 1 base, with 5 bases spanning the gap. CDR1 is SGHTA, CDR2 FQGNSA, per germline. CDR3 in amino acids: CASSLASGTDTQYF. The CDR3 coding sequence is TGTGCCAGCAGCTTAGCCAGTGGCACAGATACGCAGTATTTT.

The CDR3 reads CASSKISGYEQYF. CDR3 bases: TGTGCCAGCAGCAAAATCTCGGGGTACGAGCAGTACTTC. The J gene is TRBJ2-7, the V gene TRBV21-1; the D call in the table, TRBD2, was not verified against the DNA. TRBV21-1 is given as a pseudogene. The CDR3 contains 13 residues.

The rearrangement joins TRBV19 to TRBJ2-7, with 7 bases that match TRBD2. The CDR3 sequence is 16 residues long. Germline V lookup: CDR1 LNHDA, CDR2 SQIVND (reference sequence). V shed 5 bases, J shed 3 bases, and the junction held 13 bases outside the gene matches. In DNA form, the CDR3 reads TGTGCCAGTAGTCGCCCTTCAACTAGCGAGGGCTACGAGCAGTACTTC. The encoded protein is CASSRPSTSEGYEQYF.

V gene TRBV18 combines with J gene TRBJ2-1; D is perhaps TRBD1 (5 bases). V gave up 8 bases and J gave up 2 bases, with 13 bases separating them. Germline values: CDR1 KGHSH, CDR2 LQKENI. The CDR3 is 14 residues long. CDR3 nucleotide sequence: TGTGCCAGCGCTCCCGACAGAACCTACAATGAGCAGTTCTTC. It yields the protein CASAPDRTYNEQFF.

The genes are TRBV10-3 and TRBJ1-1; 8 positions match TRBD1. V lost 7 bases to trimming and J lost 0 bases; unmatched junction nucleotides: 1. CDR3 length: 13 amino acids. From germline, CDR1 is ENHRY and CDR2 SYGVKD. The CDR3 DNA is TGTGCCATCAAGGGACAGGTGAACACTGAAGCTTTCTTT. Translating it yields CAIKGQVNTEAFF.

The chain employs TRBV5-1 and TRBJ1-4; no clear D. Germline V gives CDR1 SGHRS, CDR2 YFSETQ. This CDR3 contains 18 residues. V was pared by 0 bases and J by 0 bases, with 15 bases between. CDR3 amino acids: CASSLGSGVNPTNEKLFF. CDR3 DNA: TGCGCCAGCAGCTTGGGGTCCGGGGTCAACCCAACTAATGAAAAACTGTTTTTT.

The chain recombines TRBV19 with TRBJ1-1; D is uncertain. This CDR3 comprises 14 residues. V was pared by 5 bases and J by 3 bases, with 13 bases between. CDR1 and CDR2 (germline): LNHDA, SQIVND (reference sequence). CDR3 DNA sequence: TGTGCCAGTAGTTACCTTGGGCCTGACACTGAAGCTTTCTTT. It codes for CASSYLGPDTEAFF.